The rows below give T cell receptor beta chains drawn from one sample of a study of Ad26.COV2.S vaccination and SARS-CoV-2 variants. The data were produced by immunoSEQ multiplex PCR, yet TCRdb's version contains in-frame clones alone and is incomplete. The sample lists over 250,000 clones, about 87% occurring once. Sample: peripheral blood, taken in a trial of Ad26.COV2.S vaccine versus placebo. Receptors were obtained from a person aged 18-65 years who received the Ad26.COV2.S COVID-19 vaccine or a placebo. Both conserved end residues are part of each CDR3. A D gene is named only where the DNA matches it firmly. Some rows mark clone size as missing; the rest say once, few, many or name a class of expanded clone.

J,V,size,D,DNA,CDR3
TRBJ2-1,TRBV2,NA,TRBD2,TGTGCCAGCAGCGATCCTATAGAGCGGGGGGGAGATGAGCAGTTCTTC,CASSDPIERGGDEQFF
TRBJ2-5,TRBV5-4,NA,TRBD2,TGTGCCAGCAGCTTGGCCCAACTAGCGGGGGGAGGTGGAGAGACCCAGTACTTC,CASSLAQLAGGGGETQYF
TRBJ1-5,TRBV21-1,NA,NA,TGTGCCGCCGGGTTGAATCAGCCCCAGCATTTT,CAAGLNQPQHF
TRBJ1-2,TRBV6-2/TRBV6-3,NA,NA,TGTGCCAGCAGTTACCCCTCTTTCGGAGGGAAGGGCTACACCTTC,CASSYPSFGGKGYTF
TRBJ2-2,TRBV6-5,NA,NA,TGTGCCAGCAGTTACTCGTATCTGCGGAACACCGGGGAGCTGTTTTTT,CASSYSYLRNTGELFF
TRBJ2-3,TRBV9,NA,NA,TGTGCCGCCAGCGGAGCCCCCACAGATACGCAGTATTTT,CAASGAPTDTQYF
TRBJ1-1,TRBV29-1,NA,TRBD1,TGCAGCGTCCGGACAGGGGGCGGGGACACTGAAGCTTTCTTT,CSVRTGGGDTEAFF
TRBJ2-1,TRBV27,NA,TRBD2,TGTGCCAGCACCGGACTAGCGGGAAGGAATGAGCAGTTCTTC,CASTGLAGRNEQFF
TRBJ1-2,TRBV6-1,NA,NA,TGTGCCAGCAGTGATCTGGGGAAGAGGGGCTACACCTTC,CASSDLGKRGYTF
TRBJ1-4,TRBV7-9,NA,NA,TGTGCCAGCAGCCCTGCCCCTACAGGAGTTGCAACTAATGAAAAACTGTTTTTT,CASSPAPTGVATNEKLFF
TRBJ1-2,TRBV4-1,NA,NA,TGCGCCAGCAGCCAAGATGGCTATGGCTACACCTTC,CASSQDGYGYTF
TRBJ2-3,TRBV27,NA,NA,TGTGCCAGCGCATCTTACGTGGGGCAGGGAACAGATACGCAGTATTTT,CASASYVGQGTDTQYF
TRBJ2-5,TRBV12-3/TRBV12-4,once,TRBD2,TGTGCCAGCAGTTTAGCGGGGGGGGAGACCCAGTACTTC,CASSLAGGETQYF
TRBJ1-4,TRBV29-1,NA,NA,TGCAGCGCTCAGAGGACCAGTAATGAAAAACTGTTTTTT,CSAQRTSNEKLFF
TRBJ2-2,TRBV6-5,NA,TRBD1,TGTGCCAGCGCCCGACAGGGGAGCACCGGGGAGCTGTTTTTT,CASARQGSTGELFF
TRBJ1-2,TRBV5-1,NA,NA,TGCGCCAGCAGCTTGAGACATTCGGGAGGGACTAACTATGGCTACACCTTC,CASSLRHSGGTNYGYTF
TRBJ1-3,TRBV11-2,NA,NA,TGTGCCAGCAGCTTAGGCCGACAGGCGATCTCTGGAAACACCATATATTTT,CASSLGRQAISGNTIYF
TRBJ1-1,TRBV30,NA,TRBD1,TGTGCCTGGAATCCTGACAGGGTCGGTTCTGGCACTGAAGCTTTCTTT,CAWNPDRVGSGTEAFF
TRBJ2-5,TRBV12-3/TRBV12-4,NA,NA,TGTGCCAGCAGTTTAGGGCAGGGAGAGACCCAGTACTTC,CASSLGQGETQYF
TRBJ1-5,TRBV18,NA,NA,TGTGCCAGCTCGCCACGAGGACAAGGCAATCAGCCCCAGCATTTT,CASSPRGQGNQPQHF
TRBJ2-1,TRBV27,NA,NA,TGTGCCAGCAGTATTAGCGGTAGTAGCTCCTACAATGAGCAGTTCTTC,CASSISGSSSYNEQFF
TRBJ2-3,TRBV29-1,NA,NA,TGCAGCGTGGGCGGGACGGTCACAGATACGCAGTATTTT,CSVGGTVTDTQYF
TRBJ2-3,TRBV19,NA,TRBD2,TGTGCCAGTAGTCGCCTAGCGGGCACAGATACGCAGTATTTT,CASSRLAGTDTQYF
TRBJ1-1,TRBV29-1,NA,NA,TGCAGCGTTGAGGCGGTGGAGGGGGGTGAAGCTTTCTTT,CSVEAVEGGEAFF
TRBJ1-1,TRBV5-8,NA,NA,TGTGCCAGCAGCTTGGATCAGGGTCTCACTGAAGCTTTCTTT,CASSLDQGLTEAFF
TRBJ2-7,TRBV4-1,NA,NA,TGCGCCAGCAGCGTGGGGGGGGGCCCCAACTACGAGCAGTACTTC,CASSVGGGPNYEQYF
TRBJ2-3,TRBV18,NA,NA,TGTGCCAGCTCACCTAGGACAGCCCGATCTAGCACAGATACGCAGTATTTT,CASSPRTARSSTDTQYF
TRBJ1-1,TRBV24-1,NA,TRBD1,TGTGCCACCAGTGATTTGCAGCCCCGACAGGGGGGAGCTTTCTTT,CATSDLQPRQGGAFF
TRBJ1-1,TRBV19,once,NA,TGTGCCAGCCAAAATGAGGCAGCCATGAACACTGAAGCTTTCTTT,CASQNEAAMNTEAFF
TRBJ1-5,TRBV6-2/TRBV6-3,NA,NA,TGTGCCAGCAGTCCAGGCAGCGACAATCAGCCCCAGCATTTT,CASSPGSDNQPQHF
TRBJ1-3,TRBV30,once,NA,TGTGCCTGGAGTGTACCCCACAGCTACGTCTCTGGAAACACCATATATTTT,CAWSVPHSYVSGNTIYF
TRBJ2-7,TRBV14,NA,NA,TGTGCCAGCAGCCAAGCAGGGTCTCTCTCCTACGAGCAGTACTTC,CASSQAGSLSYEQYF
TRBJ2-7,TRBV6-1,NA,NA,TGTGCCAGCAGTGAAGTGGGTGGGGCTACTCCCCCCTACGAGCAGTACTTC,CASSEVGGATPPYEQYF
TRBJ1-2,TRBV9,NA,NA,TGTGCCAGCAGCGTAGACCCGGGGGTAGCTAACTATGGCTACACCTTC,CASSVDPGVANYGYTF
TRBJ2-3,TRBV6-1,NA,TRBD2,TGTGCCAGCAGTGAAGGGACTAGGAGAAGCACAGATACGCAGTATTTT,CASSEGTRRSTDTQYF
TRBJ1-5,TRBV7-2,NA,NA,TGTGCCAGCAGCTTCCGAGGGAATCAGCCCCAGCATTTT,CASSFRGNQPQHF
TRBJ2-1,TRBV19,NA,TRBD2,TGTGCCAGTAGGGTCGGTAGCGGGAGGATCGATGAGCAGTTCTTC,CASRVGSGRIDEQFF
TRBJ1-1,TRBV25-1,NA,NA,TGTGCCAGCAGTGAAGGAACAGGGACTTATCTCATGAACACTGAAGCTTTCTTT,CASSEGTGTYLMNTEAFF
TRBJ1-4,TRBV4-1,NA,NA,TGCGCCAGCAGCCCCGGGAGGGGGGGAGGTGAAAAACTGTTTTTT,CASSPGRGGGEKLFF
TRBJ2-1,TRBV7-3,NA,NA,TGTGCCAGCAGGGGCGGAGGCTCCTACAATGAGCAGTTCTTC,CASRGGGSYNEQFF
TRBJ1-2,TRBV6-5,NA,TRBD1,TGTGCCAGCAGTACAGGGGGCCTGGCTTATGGCTACACCTTC,CASSTGGLAYGYTF
TRBJ1-4,TRBV18,once,NA,TGTGCCAGCTCACCAAGCGCCGATGAAAAACTGTTTTTT,CASSPSADEKLFF
TRBJ1-4,TRBV19,NA,NA,TGTGCCAGTAGTATCGGTGGAACTACTGAAAAACTGTTTTTT,CASSIGGTTEKLFF